A single T cell receptor (beta chain) is shown here with its context. CDR3 length equals 19 residues. V was clipped by 5 bases and J by 2 bases; unmatched bases: 20. Germline V lookup: CDR1 SEHNR, CDR2 FQNEAQ (reference sequence). The donors were all healthy and Caucasian. TCRdb processed the 5' RACE reads anew with MiXCR; each CDR3 protein has one entry. The sample has roughly 1.6 million distinct CDR3 sequences, more than 30% seen once; the top ten hold about 0.3%. These data come from a study of identical twins. V gene TRBV7-9 combines with J gene TRBJ1-1, with TRBD1 matching 7 bases. The TCR was taken from a newborn girl in good health. Sequenced material: cord blood. The CDR3 bases are TGTGCCAGCAGCCCTCGAGTGGAATACAGGGGAGTTTTTAACACTGAAGCTTTCTTT. Protein sequence: CASSPRVEYRGVFNTEAFF.